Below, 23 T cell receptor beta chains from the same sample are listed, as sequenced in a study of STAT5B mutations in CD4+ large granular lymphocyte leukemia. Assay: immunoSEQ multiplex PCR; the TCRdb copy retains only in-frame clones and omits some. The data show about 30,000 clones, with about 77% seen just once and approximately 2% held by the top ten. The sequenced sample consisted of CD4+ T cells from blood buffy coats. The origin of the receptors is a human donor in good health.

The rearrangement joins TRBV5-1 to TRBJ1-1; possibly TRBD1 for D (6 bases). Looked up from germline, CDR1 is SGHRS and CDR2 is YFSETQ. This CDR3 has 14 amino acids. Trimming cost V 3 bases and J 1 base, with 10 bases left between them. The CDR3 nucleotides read TGCGCCAGCAGCTGGGGGCGGCAGAACACTGAAGCTTTCTTT. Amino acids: CASSWGRQNTEAFF.

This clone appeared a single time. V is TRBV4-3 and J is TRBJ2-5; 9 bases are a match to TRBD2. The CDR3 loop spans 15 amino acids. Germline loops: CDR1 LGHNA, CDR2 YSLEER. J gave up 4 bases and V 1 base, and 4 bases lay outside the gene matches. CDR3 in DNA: TGCGCCAGCAGCCAAGGTCTAGCGGGGAGAGAGACCCAGTACTTC. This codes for CASSQGLAGRETQYF.

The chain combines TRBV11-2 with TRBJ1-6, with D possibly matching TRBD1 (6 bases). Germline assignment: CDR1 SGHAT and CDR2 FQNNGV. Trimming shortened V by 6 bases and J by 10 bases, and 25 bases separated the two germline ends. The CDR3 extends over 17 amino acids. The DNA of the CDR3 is TGTGCCAGCAGGGCACCCCGGCTACAGGGAGTTAGATCACCCCTCCACTTT. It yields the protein CASRAPRLQGVRSPLHF.

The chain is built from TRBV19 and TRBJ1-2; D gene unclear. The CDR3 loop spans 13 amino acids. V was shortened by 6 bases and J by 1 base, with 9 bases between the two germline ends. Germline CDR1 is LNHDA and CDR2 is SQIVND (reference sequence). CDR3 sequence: CASREDLNYGYTF. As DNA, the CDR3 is TGTGCCAGTAGAGAGGACCTTAACTATGGCTACACCTTC.

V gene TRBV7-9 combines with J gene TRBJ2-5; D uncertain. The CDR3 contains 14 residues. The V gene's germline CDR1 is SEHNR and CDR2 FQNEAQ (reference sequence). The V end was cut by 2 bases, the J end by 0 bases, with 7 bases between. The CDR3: CASSLSEYQETQYF. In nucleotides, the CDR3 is TGTGCCAGCAGCTTATCAGAGTACCAAGAGACCCAGTACTTC. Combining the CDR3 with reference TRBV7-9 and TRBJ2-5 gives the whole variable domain DTGVSQNPRHKITKRGQNVTFRCDPISEHNRLYWYRQTLGQGPEFLTYFQNEAQLEKSRLLSDRFSAERPKGSFSTLEIQRTEQGDSAMYLCASSLSEYQETQYFGPGTRLLVL.

In DNA, the CDR3 is TGTGCCATCAGTGAGTCGGGGGGGACAGGGCTAGGGGCCAAAAACATTCAGTACTTC. It specifies CAISESGGTGLGAKNIQYF. The V call is TRBV10-3, the J call TRBJ2-4, with 9 bases aligning to TRBD1. Germline V gene lookup returns CDR1 ENHRY and CDR2 SYGVKD. The CDR3 has 19 residues. The trim removed 0 bases at V and 1 base at J, leaving 10 bases unmatched.

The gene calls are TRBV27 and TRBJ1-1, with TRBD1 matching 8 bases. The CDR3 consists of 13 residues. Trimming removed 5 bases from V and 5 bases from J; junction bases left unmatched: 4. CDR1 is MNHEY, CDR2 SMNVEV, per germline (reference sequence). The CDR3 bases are TGTGCCAGCAGTACTTACAGGGGGACTGAAGCTTTCTTT. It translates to CASSTYRGTEAFF.

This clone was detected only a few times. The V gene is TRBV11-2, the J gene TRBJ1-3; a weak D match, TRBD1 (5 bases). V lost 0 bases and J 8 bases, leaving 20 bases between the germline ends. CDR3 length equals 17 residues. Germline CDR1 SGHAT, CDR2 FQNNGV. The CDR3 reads CASSLDQRDSVKDTIYF. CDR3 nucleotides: TGTGCCAGCAGCTTAGATCAAAGGGACTCAGTCAAGGACACCATATATTTT.

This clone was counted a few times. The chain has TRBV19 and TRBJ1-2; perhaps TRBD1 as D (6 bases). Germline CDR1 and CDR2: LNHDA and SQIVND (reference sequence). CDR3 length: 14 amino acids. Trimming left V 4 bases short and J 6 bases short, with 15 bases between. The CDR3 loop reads CASSNYPGAHGYTF. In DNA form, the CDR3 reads TGTGCCAGTAGTAACTATCCGGGGGCGCATGGCTACACCTTC.

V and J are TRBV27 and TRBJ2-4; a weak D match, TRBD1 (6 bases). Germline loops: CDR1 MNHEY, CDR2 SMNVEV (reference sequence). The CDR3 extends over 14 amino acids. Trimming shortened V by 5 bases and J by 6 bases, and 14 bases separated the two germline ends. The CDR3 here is CASSLRTATNIQYF. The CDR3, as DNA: TGTGCCAGCAGTCTCCGGACAGCTACAAACATTCAGTACTTC.

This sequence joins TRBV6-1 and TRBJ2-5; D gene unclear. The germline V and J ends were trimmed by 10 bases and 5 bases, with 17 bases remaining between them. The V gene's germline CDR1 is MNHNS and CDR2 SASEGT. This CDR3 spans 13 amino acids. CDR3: CATTAQLGETQYF. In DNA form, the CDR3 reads TGTGCCACCACCGCCCAACTCGGGGAGACCCAGTACTTC.

CDR3 sequence reads: CASSFPGTTQPKTQYF. The DNA for the CDR3 is TGCGCCAGCAGCTTTCCCGGGACAACCCAGCCGAAGACGCAGTATTTT. The genes are TRBV5-1 and TRBJ2-3; D is possibly TRBD1 (6 bases). This CDR3 is 16 amino acids long. In germline, CDR1 is SGHRS, CDR2 YFSETQ. Trimming removed 2 bases at V and 9 bases at J, with 22 bases between.

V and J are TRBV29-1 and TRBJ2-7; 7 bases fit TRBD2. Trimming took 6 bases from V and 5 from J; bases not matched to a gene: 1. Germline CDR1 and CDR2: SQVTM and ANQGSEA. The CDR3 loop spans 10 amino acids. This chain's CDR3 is CSVGGNEQYF. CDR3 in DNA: TGCAGCGTGGGGGGGAACGAGCAGTACTTC.

CDR3 protein: CASSHRAGQPQHF. The DNA of the CDR3 is TGTGCCAGCAGCCACAGGGCAGGACAGCCCCAGCATTTT. The rearrangement uses TRBV27 and TRBJ1-5; tentatively, D is TRBD1 (6 bases). Germline V lookup: CDR1 MNHEY, CDR2 SMNVEV (reference sequence). Trimming took 6 bases from V and 7 from J, leaving 13 bases between them. This CDR3 has 13 amino acids.

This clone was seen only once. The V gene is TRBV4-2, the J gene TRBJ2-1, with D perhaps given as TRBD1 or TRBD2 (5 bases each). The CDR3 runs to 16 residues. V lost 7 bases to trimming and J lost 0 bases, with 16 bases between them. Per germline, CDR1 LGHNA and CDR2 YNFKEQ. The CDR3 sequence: CASTPRDASSYNEQFF. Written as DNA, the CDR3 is TGTGCCAGCACCCCCCGGGACGCCAGCTCCTACAATGAGCAGTTCTTC.

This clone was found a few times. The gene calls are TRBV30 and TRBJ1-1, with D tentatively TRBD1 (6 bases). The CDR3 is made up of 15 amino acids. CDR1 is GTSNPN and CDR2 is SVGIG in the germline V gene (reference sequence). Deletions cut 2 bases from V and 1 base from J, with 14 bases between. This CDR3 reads CAWSTTGRRNTEAFF. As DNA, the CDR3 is TGTGCCTGGAGTACAACAGGGCGAAGGAACACTGAAGCTTTCTTT.

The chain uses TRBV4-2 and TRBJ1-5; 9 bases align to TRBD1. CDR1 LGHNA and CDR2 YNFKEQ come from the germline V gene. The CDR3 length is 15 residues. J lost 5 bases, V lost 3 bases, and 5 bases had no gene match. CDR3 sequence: CASSQRTGGYQPQHF. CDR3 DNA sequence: TGTGCCAGCAGCCAGCGAACAGGGGGCTATCAGCCCCAGCATTTT.

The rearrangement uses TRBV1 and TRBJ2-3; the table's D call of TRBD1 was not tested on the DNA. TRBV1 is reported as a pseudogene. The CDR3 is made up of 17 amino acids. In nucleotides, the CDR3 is TGCACCAGCAGCCAAAGGGGCCTTACCCGGACAACAGATACGCAGTATTTT. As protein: CTSSQRGLTRTTDTQYF.

CDR3 region: CASSPTSGSTSTDTQYF. DNA of the CDR3: TGTGCCAGCAGCCCGACTAGCGGAAGTACTAGCACAGATACGCAGTATTTT. V gene TRBV11-2 combines with J gene TRBJ2-3; 9 bases align to TRBD2. Germline V gene lookup returns CDR1 SGHAT and CDR2 FQNNGV. The CDR3 sequence is 17 residues long. V shed 5 bases and J 0 bases; nucleotides not matched to a gene: 9. The full variable domain, its missing parts supplied by reference TRBV11-2 and TRBJ2-3, is EAGVAQSPRYKIIEKRQSVAFWCNPISGHATLYWYQQILGQGPKLLIQFQNNGVVDDSQLPKDRFSAERLKGVDSTLKIQPAKLEDSAVYLCASSPTSGSTSTDTQYFGPGTRLTVL.

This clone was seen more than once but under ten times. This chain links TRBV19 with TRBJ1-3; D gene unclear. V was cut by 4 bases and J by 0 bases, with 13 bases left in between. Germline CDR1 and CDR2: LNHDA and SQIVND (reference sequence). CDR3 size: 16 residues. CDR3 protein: CASSTFAGSSGNTIYF. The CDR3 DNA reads TGTGCCAGTAGTACCTTCGCGGGCAGCTCTGGAAACACCATATATTTT.

The CDR3 coding sequence is TGTGCCAGCAGCTTAAATGGCCAGAGGGACACTGAAGCTTTCTTT. Translated, it gives CASSLNGQRDTEAFF. This chain uses TRBV7-9 with TRBJ1-1; D is unclear. The V end lost 2 bases, the J end lost 3 bases, and 13 bases lay between the germline ends. Germline CDR1 is SEHNR and CDR2 is FQNEAQ (reference sequence). CDR3 length: 15 amino acids.

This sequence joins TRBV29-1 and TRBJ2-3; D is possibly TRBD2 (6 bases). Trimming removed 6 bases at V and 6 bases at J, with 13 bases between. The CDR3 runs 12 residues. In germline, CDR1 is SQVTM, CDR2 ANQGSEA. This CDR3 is CSVGLSRDTQYF. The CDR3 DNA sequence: TGCAGCGTGGGACTTTCCCGTGATACGCAGTATTTT.

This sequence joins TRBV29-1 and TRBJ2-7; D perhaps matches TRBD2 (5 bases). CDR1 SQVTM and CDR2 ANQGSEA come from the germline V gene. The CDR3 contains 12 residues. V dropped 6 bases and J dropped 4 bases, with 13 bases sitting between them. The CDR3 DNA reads TGCAGCGTGGCGGACGGGGATTACGAGCAGTACTTC. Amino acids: CSVADGDYEQYF.